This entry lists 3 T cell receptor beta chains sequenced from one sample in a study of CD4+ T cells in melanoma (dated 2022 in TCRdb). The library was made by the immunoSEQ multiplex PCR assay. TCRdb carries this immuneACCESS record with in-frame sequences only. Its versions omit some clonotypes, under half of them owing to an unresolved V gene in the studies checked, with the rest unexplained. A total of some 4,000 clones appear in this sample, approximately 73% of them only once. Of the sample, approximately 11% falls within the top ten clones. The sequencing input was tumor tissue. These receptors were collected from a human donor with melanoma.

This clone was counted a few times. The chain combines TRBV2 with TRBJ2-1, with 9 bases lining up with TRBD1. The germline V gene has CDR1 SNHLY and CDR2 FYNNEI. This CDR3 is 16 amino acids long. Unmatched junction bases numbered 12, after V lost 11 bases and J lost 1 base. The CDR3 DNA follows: TGTGCCGGGTCCGCGGGACAGGGCCTTTCCTACAATGAGCAGTTCTTC. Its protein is CAGSAGQGLSYNEQFF.

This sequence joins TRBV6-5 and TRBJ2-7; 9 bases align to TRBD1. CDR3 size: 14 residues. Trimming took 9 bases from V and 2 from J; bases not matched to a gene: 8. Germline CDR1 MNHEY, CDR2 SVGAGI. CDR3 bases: TGTGCCAGGCCGGGACAGGGAATCCCCTACGAGCAGTACTTC. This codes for CARPGQGIPYEQYF.

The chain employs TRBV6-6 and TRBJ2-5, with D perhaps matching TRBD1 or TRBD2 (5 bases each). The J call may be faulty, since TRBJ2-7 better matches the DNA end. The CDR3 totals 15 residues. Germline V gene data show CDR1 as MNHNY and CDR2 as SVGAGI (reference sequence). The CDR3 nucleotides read TGTGCCAGCAGTTACTCGGTCGGGGCCGGGAACGAGCAGTACTTC. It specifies CASSYSVGAGNEQYF.